This T cell receptor (beta chain) was documented in a study of T-cell reconstitution after alpha-beta-depleted transplantation in children. Study-level points and caveats: Reportedly, roughly two months post-transplant, alpha-beta T cells arose from several hundred expanded graft clones.

This CDR3 is built from 14 residues. The germline gives CDR1 SGHRS, CDR2 YFSETQ. V was trimmed by 3 bases and J by 6 bases, leaving 15 bases between them. Comments on this clonotype: The antigen is undetermined.

TCRbeta library preparation incorporated unique molecular identifiers. TCRdb passed the PCR reads through MiXCR, listing each CDR3 protein once. The data contain about a million distinct CDR3 sequences, 25% to 35% of them singletons. The sample here was PBMCs, mostly from graft donor cells, taken 360 days after TCRalphabeta/CD19-depleted stem cell transplant. This TCR was sampled from a boy younger than two who had a stem cell transplant for SCID, so the T cells may come from the graft donor. This chain links TRBV5-1 with TRBJ1-1, with no clear D. CDR3 sequence reads: CASSYPGPGAEAFF. The CDR3 nucleotides are TGCGCCAGCAGCTACCCGGGTCCTGGGGCTGAAGCTTTCTTT.